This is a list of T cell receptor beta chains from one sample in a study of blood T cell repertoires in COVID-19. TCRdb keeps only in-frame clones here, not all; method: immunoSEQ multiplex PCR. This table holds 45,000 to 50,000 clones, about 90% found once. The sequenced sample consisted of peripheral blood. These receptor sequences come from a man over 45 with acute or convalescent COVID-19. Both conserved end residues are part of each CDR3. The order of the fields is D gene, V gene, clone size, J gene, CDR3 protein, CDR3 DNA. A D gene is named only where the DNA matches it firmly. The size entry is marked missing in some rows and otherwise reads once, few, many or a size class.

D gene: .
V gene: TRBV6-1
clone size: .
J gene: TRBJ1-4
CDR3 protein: CASSEAPSRGNEKLFF
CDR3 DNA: TGTGCCAGCAGTGAAGCCCCGTCGCGAGGAAATGAAAAACTGTTTTTT

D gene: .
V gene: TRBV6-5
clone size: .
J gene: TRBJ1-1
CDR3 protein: CASSTPVSGRTEAFF
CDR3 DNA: TGTGCCAGCAGTACCCCCGTGAGCGGACGGACTGAAGCTTTCTTT

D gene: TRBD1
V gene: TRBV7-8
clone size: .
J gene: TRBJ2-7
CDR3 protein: CASSLNRQGNYEQYF
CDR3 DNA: TGTGCCAGCAGCCTAAACCGACAGGGAAATTACGAGCAGTACTTC

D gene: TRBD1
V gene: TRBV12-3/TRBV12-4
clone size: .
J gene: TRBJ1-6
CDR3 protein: CATSTGRNSPLHF
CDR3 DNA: TGTGCCACGTCGACAGGGAGGAATTCACCCCTCCACTTT

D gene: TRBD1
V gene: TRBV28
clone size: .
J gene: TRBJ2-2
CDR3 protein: CASSRTGPNTGELFF
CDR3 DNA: TGTGCCAGCAGTCGGACAGGGCCGAACACCGGGGAGCTGTTTTTT

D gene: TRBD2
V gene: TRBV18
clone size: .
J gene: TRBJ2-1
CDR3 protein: CASSYSSGGSDEQFF
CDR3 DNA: TGTGCCAGCTCTTATTCTAGCGGGGGGAGCGATGAGCAGTTCTTC

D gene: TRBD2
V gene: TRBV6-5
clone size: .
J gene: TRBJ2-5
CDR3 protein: CASSFSMGRVETQYF
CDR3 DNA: TGTGCCAGCAGTTTCTCTATGGGGAGGGTCGAGACCCAGTACTTC

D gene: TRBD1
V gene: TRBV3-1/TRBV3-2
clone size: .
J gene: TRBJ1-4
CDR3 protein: CASTKGTGAEKLFF
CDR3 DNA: TGTGCCAGCACCAAGGGGACAGGGGCTGAAAAACTGTTTTTT

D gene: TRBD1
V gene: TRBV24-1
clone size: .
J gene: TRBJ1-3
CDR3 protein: CATSDPRQGTGNTIYF
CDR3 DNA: TGTGCCACCAGTGATCCGAGACAGGGGACAGGAAACACCATATATTTT

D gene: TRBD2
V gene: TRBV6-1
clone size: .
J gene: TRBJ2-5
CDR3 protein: CASTSLGGGETQYF
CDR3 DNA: TGTGCCAGCACCTCACTCGGGGGGGGAGAGACCCAGTACTTC

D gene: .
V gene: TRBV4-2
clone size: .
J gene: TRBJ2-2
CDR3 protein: CASSHSPGELFF
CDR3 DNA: TGTGCCAGCAGCCACTCCCCCGGGGAGCTGTTTTTT

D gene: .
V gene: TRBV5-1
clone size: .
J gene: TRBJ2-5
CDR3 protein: CASSTQGSETQYF
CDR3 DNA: TGCGCCAGCAGCACTCAGGGATCAGAGACCCAGTACTTC

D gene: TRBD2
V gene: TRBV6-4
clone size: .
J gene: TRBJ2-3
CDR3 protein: CASSDSGISSGGTDTQYF
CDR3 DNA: TGTGCCAGCAGTGACTCTGGGATTTCTAGCGGGGGCACAGATACGCAGTATTTT

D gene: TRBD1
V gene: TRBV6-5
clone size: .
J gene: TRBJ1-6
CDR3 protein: CATGQGVSYNSPLHF
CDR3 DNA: TGTGCCACGGGACAGGGGGTTTCCTATAATTCACCCCTCCACTTT

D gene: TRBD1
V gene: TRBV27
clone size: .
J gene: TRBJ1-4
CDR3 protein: CASSSQGATSEKLFF
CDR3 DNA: TGTGCCAGCAGTTCTCAGGGGGCGACAAGTGAAAAACTGTTTTTT

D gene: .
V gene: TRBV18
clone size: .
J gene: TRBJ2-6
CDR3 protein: CASSPPNRDGANVLTF
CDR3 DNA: TGTGCCAGCTCACCACCGAACAGGGACGGGGCCAACGTCCTGACTTTC

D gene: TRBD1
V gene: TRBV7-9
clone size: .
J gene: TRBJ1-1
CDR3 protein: CASSGGTEAMEAFF
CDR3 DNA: TGTGCCAGCAGCGGCGGGACAGAGGCTATGGAAGCTTTCTTT

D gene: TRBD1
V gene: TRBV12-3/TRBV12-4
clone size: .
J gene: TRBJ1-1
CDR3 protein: CASRTVTGLPACF
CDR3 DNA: TGTGCCAGCAGGACGGTGACAGGGCTCCCAGCTTGCTTT

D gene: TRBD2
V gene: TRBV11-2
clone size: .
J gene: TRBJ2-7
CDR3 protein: CASSFTSGTYEQYF
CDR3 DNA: TGTGCCAGCAGCTTTACTAGCGGAACCTACGAGCAGTACTTC

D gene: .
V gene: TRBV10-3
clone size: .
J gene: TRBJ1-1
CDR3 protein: CASHNLGTGSANTEAFF
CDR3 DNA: TGTGCCAGTCATAATCTGGGAACAGGGTCAGCGAACACTGAAGCTTTCTTT

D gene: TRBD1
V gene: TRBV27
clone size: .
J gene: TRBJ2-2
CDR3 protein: CASSLYGTANTGELFF
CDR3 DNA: TGTGCCAGCAGTTTATACGGGACAGCGAACACCGGGGAGCTGTTTTTT

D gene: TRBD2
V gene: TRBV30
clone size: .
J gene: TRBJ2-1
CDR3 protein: CAWSRTSGYSHPSYNEQFF
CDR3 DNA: TGTGCCTGGAGTAGGACTAGCGGGTACTCCCATCCCTCCTACAATGAGCAGTTCTTC

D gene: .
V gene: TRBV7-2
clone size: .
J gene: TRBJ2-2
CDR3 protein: CASSLAGAGELFF
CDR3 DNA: TGTGCCAGCAGCTTAGCGGGAGCCGGGGAGCTGTTTTTT

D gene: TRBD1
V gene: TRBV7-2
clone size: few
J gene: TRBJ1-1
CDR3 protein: CASSRNPPGGGTEAFF
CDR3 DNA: TGTGCCAGCAGCCGTAACCCCCCAGGGGGTGGAACTGAAGCTTTCTTT

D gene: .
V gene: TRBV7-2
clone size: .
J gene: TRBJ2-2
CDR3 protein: CASSLVPSGNTGELFF
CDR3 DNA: TGTGCCAGCAGCTTAGTACCCAGCGGGAACACCGGGGAGCTGTTTTTT

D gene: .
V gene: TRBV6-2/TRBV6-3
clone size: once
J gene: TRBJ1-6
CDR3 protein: CASSTPTGRSPLHF
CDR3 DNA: TGTGCCAGCAGTACCCCTACAGGGCGGTCACCCCTCCACTTT

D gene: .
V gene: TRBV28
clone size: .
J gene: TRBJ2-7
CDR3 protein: CASSLWTSKIPNEQYF
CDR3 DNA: TGTGCCAGCAGTTTATGGACTTCCAAGATTCCTAACGAGCAGTACTTC

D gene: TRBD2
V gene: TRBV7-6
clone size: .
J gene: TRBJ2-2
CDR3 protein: CASSSTSGGLTGELFF
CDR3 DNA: TGTGCCAGCAGCTCTACTAGCGGGGGACTCACCGGGGAGCTGTTTTTT

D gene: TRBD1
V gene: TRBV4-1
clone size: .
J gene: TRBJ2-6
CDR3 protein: CASSLGRQGYSGANVLTF
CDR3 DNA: TGCGCCAGCAGCCTCGGCCGACAGGGCTACTCTGGGGCCAACGTCCTGACTTTC